This T cell receptor (beta chain) was sequenced during a study of T-cell reconstitution after alpha-beta-depleted transplantation in children. Study findings and constraints: Where alpha-beta T cells came from about two months after transplant was reportedly several hundred expanded graft clones. At the one-year point after transplant, T-cell counts and TCRbeta diversity were found to come mostly from T cells that had been newly produced.

A remark on this clonotype: What it recognizes is unknown.

Unique molecular identifiers were used to barcode this TCRbeta library. TCRdb ran MiXCR on the PCR reads and lists one entry per CDR3 protein. The sample has approximately 520,000 distinct CDR3 sequences, more than 9.5% seen once. The CDR3 spans 16 residues. CDR1 and CDR2 (germline): LGHNA, YNFKEQ. The V segment lost 1 base and the J segment 2 bases; nucleotides outside the gene matches: 7. The source of this sequence is a female patient aged 2 to 10 who had a stem cell transplant for aplastic anemia, so the T cells may come from the graft donor. Material: PBMCs, mostly from graft donor cells, obtained 180 days after TCRalphabeta/CD19-depleted stem cell transplant. The rearrangement joins TRBV4-2 to TRBJ2-5; 7 nucleotides agree with TRBD1. The CDR3 spells CASSQASRGRQETQYF. CDR3 bases: TGTGCCAGCAGCCAAGCGTCTAGGGGGCGACAAGAGACCCAGTACTTC.